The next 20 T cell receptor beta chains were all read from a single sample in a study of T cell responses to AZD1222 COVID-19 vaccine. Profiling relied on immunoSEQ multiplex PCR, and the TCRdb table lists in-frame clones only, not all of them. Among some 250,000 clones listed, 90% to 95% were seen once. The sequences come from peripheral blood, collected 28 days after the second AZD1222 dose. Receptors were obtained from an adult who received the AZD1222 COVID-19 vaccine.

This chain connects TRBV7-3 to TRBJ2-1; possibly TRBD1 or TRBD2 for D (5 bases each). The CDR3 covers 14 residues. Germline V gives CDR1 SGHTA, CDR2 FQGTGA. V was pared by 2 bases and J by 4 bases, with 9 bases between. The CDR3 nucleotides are TGTGCCAGCAGCTTAGGGGACCCATACAATGAGCAGTTCTTC. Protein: CASSLGDPYNEQFF.

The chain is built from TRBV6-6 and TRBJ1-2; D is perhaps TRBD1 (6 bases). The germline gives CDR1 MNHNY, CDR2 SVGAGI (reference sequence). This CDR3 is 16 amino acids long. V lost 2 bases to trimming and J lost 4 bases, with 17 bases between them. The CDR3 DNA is TGTGCCAGCAGTTACAGAAGAGACAGGCCCTTCTATGGCTACACCTTC. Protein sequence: CASSYRRDRPFYGYTF.

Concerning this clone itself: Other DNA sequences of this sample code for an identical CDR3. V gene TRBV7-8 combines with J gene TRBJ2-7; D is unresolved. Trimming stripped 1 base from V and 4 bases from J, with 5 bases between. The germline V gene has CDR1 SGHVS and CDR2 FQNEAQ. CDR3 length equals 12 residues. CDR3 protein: CASSLGSYEQYF. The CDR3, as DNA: TGTGCCAGCAGCTTAGGGTCGTACGAGCAGTACTTC.

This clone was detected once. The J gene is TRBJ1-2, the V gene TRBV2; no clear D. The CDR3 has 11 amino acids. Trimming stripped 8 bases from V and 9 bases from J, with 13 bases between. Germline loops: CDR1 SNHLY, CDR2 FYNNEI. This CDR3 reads CASSTGRSYTF. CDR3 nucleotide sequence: TGTGCCAGCTCTACCGGGCGGAGCTACACCTTC.

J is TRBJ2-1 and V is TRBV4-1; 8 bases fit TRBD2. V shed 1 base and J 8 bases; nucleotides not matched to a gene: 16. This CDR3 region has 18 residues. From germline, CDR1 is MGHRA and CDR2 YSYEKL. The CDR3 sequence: CASSQGLASYHLQDEQFF. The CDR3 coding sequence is TGCGCCAGCAGCCAAGGACTAGCGAGCTACCATCTACAAGATGAGCAGTTCTTC.

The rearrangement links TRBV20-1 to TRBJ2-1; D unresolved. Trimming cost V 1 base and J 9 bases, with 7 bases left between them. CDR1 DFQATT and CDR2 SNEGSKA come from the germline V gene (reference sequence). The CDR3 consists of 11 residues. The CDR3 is CSARVVLEQFF. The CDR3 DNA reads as TGCAGTGCTAGAGTTGTCCTTGAGCAGTTCTTC.

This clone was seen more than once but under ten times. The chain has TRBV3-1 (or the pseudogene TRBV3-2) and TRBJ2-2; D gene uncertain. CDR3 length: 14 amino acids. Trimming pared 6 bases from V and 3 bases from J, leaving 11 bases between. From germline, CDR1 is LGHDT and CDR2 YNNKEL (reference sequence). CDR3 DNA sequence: TGTGCCAGCAGACGATGGGAAGACACCGGGGAGCTGTTTTTT. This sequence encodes CASRRWEDTGELFF.

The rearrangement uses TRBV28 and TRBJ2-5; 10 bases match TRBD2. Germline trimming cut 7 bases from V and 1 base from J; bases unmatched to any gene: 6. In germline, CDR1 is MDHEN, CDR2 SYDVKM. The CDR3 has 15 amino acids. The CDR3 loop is CASTSSGGSQETQYF. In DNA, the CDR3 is TGTGCCAGCACGTCTAGCGGGGGCTCCCAAGAGACCCAGTACTTC.

CDR3 bases: TGCGCCAGCAGCTTGGAAGGGGAACCCAATCAGCCCCAGCATTTT. This translates into CASSLEGEPNQPQHF. The chain links TRBV5-1 to TRBJ1-5; tentative D call: TRBD1 (5 bases). The CDR3 spans 15 residues. V lost 0 bases to trimming and J lost 3 bases, with 10 bases between them. The V gene's germline CDR1 is SGHRS and CDR2 YFSETQ.

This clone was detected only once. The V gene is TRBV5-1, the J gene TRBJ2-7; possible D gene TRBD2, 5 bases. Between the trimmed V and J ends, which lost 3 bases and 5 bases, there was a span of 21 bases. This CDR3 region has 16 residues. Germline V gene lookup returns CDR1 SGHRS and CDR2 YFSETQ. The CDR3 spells CASSSPMGKIGNEQYF. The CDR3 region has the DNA TGCGCCAGCAGCTCCCCGATGGGGAAGATCGGGAACGAGCAGTACTTC.

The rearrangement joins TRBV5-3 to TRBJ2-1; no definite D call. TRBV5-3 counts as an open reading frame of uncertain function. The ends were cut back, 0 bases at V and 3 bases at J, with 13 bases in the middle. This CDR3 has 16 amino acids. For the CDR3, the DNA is TGTGCCAGAAGCTTGGGGGTCGGTCAGGACTACAATGAGCAGTTCTTC. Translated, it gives CARSLGVGQDYNEQFF.

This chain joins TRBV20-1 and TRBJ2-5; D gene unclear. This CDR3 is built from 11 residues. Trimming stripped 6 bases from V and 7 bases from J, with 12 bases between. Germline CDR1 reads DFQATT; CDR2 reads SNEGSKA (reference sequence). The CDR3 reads CSATTTGTQYF. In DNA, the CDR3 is TGCAGTGCGACAACAACCGGGACCCAGTACTTC.

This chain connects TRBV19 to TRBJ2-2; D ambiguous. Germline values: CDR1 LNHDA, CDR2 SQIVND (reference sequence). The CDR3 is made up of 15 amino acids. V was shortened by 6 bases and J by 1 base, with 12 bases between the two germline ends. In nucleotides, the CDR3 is TGTGCCAGTAGGAGCTCTGGGCGGAACACCGGGGAGCTGTTTTTT. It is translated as CASRSSGRNTGELFF.

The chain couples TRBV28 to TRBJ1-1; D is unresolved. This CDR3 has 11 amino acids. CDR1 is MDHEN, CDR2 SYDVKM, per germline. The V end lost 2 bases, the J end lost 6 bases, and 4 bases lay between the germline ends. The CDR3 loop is CASSLNAEAFF. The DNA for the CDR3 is TGTGCCAGCAGTTTAAATGCTGAAGCTTTCTTT.

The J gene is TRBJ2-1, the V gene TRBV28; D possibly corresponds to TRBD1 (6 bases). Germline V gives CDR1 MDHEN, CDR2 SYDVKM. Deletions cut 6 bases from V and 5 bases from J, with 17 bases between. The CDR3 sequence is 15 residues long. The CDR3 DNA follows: TGTGCCAGCAGCCTCGGGGACAAGCCTGACAATGAGCAGTTCTTC. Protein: CASSLGDKPDNEQFF.

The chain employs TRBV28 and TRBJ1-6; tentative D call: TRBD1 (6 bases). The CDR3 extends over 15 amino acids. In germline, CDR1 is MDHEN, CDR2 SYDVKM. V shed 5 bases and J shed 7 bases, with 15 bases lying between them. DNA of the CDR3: TGTGCCAGCAGTGGGGGCAGAGCCTTAAATTCACCCCTCCACTTT. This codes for CASSGGRALNSPLHF.

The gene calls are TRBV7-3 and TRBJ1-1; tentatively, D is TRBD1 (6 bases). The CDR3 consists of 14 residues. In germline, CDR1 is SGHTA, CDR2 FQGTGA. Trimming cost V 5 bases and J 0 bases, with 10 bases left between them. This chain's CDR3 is CASSTDRLNTEAFF. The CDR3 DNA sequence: TGTGCCAGCAGCACGGACAGATTGAACACTGAAGCTTTCTTT.

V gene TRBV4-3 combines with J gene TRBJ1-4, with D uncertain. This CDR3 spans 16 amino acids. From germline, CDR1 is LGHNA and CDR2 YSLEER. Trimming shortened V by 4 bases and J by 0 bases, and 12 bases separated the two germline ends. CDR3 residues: CASSPGWGATNEKLFF. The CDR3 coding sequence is TGCGCCAGCAGCCCTGGGTGGGGTGCAACTAATGAAAAACTGTTTTTT.

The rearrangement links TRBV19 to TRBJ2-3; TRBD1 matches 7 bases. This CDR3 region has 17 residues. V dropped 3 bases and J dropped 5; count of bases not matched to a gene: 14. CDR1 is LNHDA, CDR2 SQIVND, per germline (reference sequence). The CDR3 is CASSISGQQLRGDTQYF. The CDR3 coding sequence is TGTGCCAGTAGTATCTCGGGACAGCAATTAAGAGGAGATACGCAGTATTTT.

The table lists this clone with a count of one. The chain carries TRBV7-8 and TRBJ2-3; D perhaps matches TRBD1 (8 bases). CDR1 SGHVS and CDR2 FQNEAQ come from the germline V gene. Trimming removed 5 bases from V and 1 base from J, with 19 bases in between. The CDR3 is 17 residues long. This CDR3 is CASSTTRTGRGTDTQYF. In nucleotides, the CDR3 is TGTGCCAGCAGCACCACCCGGACAGGGAGGGGCACAGATACGCAGTATTTT.